This TCR beta chain is from a study of tumor-infiltrating lymphocytes in primary liver carcinoma. Study-wide findings and caveats: Tumor samples exhibited a significantly greater top-250-clone fraction than blood samples (p = 0.039). Only about 7.5-24% of top clones were detected in all five tumor regions.

A constant-region primer primed TCR beta cDNA synthesis from 450 to 550 ng of total RNA. For TCR beta, libraries were produced by three nested multiplex PCR rounds using slightly modified ARM-PCR. One entry per CDR3 protein, called by TCRdb with MiXCR from the multiplex PCR reads. The sample has about 48,000 distinct CDR3 sequences, over 65% seen once. The source material, roughly 18-31 mg of unsorted bulk tissue, was used to co-extract RNA and DNA. Sampling targeted five separate regions of each tumor, which included the tumor centre. In regard to this clonotype: The antigen remains unidentified. A much larger clone sits a single nucleotide away, making a read error possible.

The TCR sequence derives from a man in his forties with primary liver carcinoma and hepatitis B virus infection. Sequencing was carried out using liver tumor tissue from sampling region 3. The subset was: tumor region T3, left-lateral pole.

In DNA, the CDR3 is TGTGCCAGCAGCAATGGGGCGGGAGCAGATATGCAGTATTTT. Residues: CASSNGAGADMQYF. The chain is built from TRBV7-9 and TRBJ2-3, with 7 bases identical to TRBD2. Per germline, CDR1 SEHNR and CDR2 FQNEAQ (reference sequence). There are 14 residues in the CDR3.